Each of the 7 T cell receptor beta chains below was sequenced from the same sample in a study of radiotherapy plus CTLA-4 blockade in lung cancer. Some clones are missing from TCRdb's copy, which holds only in-frame ones; the method was immunoSEQ multiplex PCR. This repertoire shows about 100,000 clones, about four fifths found once; its top ten account for around 0.8%. The sample was peripheral blood, taken from a patient treated with radiotherapy plus ipilimumab. These receptors originate from a human donor with non-small cell lung cancer who had stable disease on radiotherapy plus ipilimumab.

The V and J genes are TRBV18 and TRBJ1-6; D uncertain. From germline, CDR1 is KGHSH and CDR2 LQKENI. This CDR3 is 13 amino acids long. Trimming shortened V by 3 bases and J by 5 bases, and 5 bases separated the two germline ends. This CDR3 reads CASSPQDNSPLHF. The DNA of the CDR3 is TGTGCCAGCTCACCCCAGGATAATTCACCCCTCCACTTT.

This chain connects TRBV7-3 to TRBJ2-2; TRBD2 aligns across 12 bases. The germline gives CDR1 SGHTA, CDR2 FQGTGA. This CDR3 region has 18 residues. Trimming at V came to 1 base and at J to 5 bases, leaving 8 bases not matched to a gene. The CDR3 here is CASSLKPPGLAGTGELFF. The CDR3, as DNA: TGTGCCAGCAGCTTAAAACCCCCAGGACTAGCGGGGACCGGGGAGCTGTTTTTT.

The chain joins TRBV6-5 to TRBJ2-7; tentative D call: TRBD2 (7 bases). Between the trimmed V and J ends, which lost 4 bases and 3 bases, there was a span of 13 bases. CDR3 length equals 14 residues. Germline V gene sequence: CDR1 MNHEY, CDR2 SVGAGI. CDR3 sequence (DNA): TGTGCCAGCAGTTTAGGGGGGGGACGCTACGAGCAGTACTTC. This gives the protein CASSLGGGRYEQYF.

This sequence joins TRBV15 and TRBJ2-1; D unclear. This CDR3 region has 11 residues. Trimming stripped 6 bases from V and 6 bases from J, with 6 bases between. Germline CDR1 LNHNV, CDR2 YYDKDF (reference sequence). The CDR3: CATSSVNEQFF. Written as DNA, the CDR3 is TGTGCCACCAGTTCCGTCAATGAGCAGTTCTTC.

This sequence joins TRBV13 and TRBJ2-7; D may be TRBD2 (6 bases). CDR3 length equals 13 residues. Per the germline V gene, CDR1 is PRHDT and CDR2 is FYEKMQ (reference sequence). V was clipped by 6 bases and J by 11 bases, with 20 bases between them. CDR3 sequence (DNA): TGTGCCAGCAGGCCCGGTAGGGCGGGGTCGAAGTACTTC. Amino acids: CASRPGRAGSKYF.

The chain uses TRBV19 and TRBJ2-7; 12 bases are shared with TRBD2. V was pared by 5 bases and J by 3 bases, with 8 bases of the junction left unmatched. CDR1 is LNHDA and CDR2 is SQIVND in the germline V gene (reference sequence). The CDR3 runs 16 residues. The CDR3 DNA reads as TGTGCCAGTAGTCGACTAGCGGGGGCCGTATTCTACGAGCAGTACTTC. Translating gives CASSRLAGAVFYEQYF.

The chain links TRBV7-2 to TRBJ2-3; 11 bases agree with TRBD2. Unmatched junction bases numbered 9, after V lost 6 bases and J lost 4 bases. The V gene's germline CDR1 is SGHTA and CDR2 FQGNSA. CDR3 size: 16 residues. The CDR3 DNA follows: TGTGCCAGCAGACCGGCCGGGACTAGCGGATCAGATACGCAGTATTTT. The encoded protein is CASRPAGTSGSDTQYF.